The present T cell receptor (beta chain) was sequenced within a study of early T cells in non-severe SARS-CoV-2 infection. On the study more broadly: Chains were not paired, and sequencing was done on bulk RNA from unsorted whole blood.

Each cDNA molecule carried a unique molecular identifier. A single record per CDR3 protein comes from TCRdb applying MiXCR to the 5' RACE reads. The sample lists more than 60,000 distinct CDR3 sequences, approximately 12% seen once, with 1% to 1.5% in the top ten. V was shortened by 4 bases and J by 6 bases, with 18 bases between the two germline ends. The CDR3 spans 16 residues. Per germline, CDR1 LNHNV and CDR2 YYDKDF (reference sequence). This sequence joins TRBV15 and TRBJ2-2; TRBD2 might be the D (5 bases). The receptor comes from an adult who was a healthcare worker with PCR-confirmed SARS-CoV-2 infection or an uninfected control (not recorded which). The donor label of this sample is uncertain. Material: whole blood, obtained at baseline. CDR3 sequence: CATSTSAGGPAGELFF. The CDR3, as DNA: TGTGCCACCAGCACTTCGGCAGGAGGTCCCGCCGGGGAGCTGTTTTTT.